A single T cell receptor (beta chain) is shown here with its context. In the authors' methods: Researchers report that nucleated cell counts were estimated from reference gene primer amplification. Assay used: immunoSEQ multiplex PCR; TCRdb lists only in-frame clones, some missing. The DNA gave D and trimming, while V, J and clone size come from that table. The sample consists of 54,000 or so clones, approximately 83% of them appearing once. This sample stems from a study of blood T cell repertoires in COVID-19. At the level of the study: Sites in the United States, Italy and Spain provided acute and convalescent COVID-19 samples. PBMCs, B-cell-depleted T cells, or T cells were the source of the cDNA or gDNA that made up the material.

This CDR3 has 13 residues. The J segment lost 6 bases and the V segment lost 6 bases, leaving 7 bases of the junction unmatched. CDR1 is SGHTA, CDR2 FQGNSA, per germline. V and J are TRBV7-2 and TRBJ2-7; 8 bases are shared with TRBD2. Sequenced: peripheral blood. The clonotype comes from an elderly woman with acute or convalescent COVID-19. CDR3 DNA sequence: TGTGCCAGCAGGAAAGCGGGAGCGGGCGAGCAGTACTTC. Translation gives CASRKAGAGEQYF. Looking up the rest from reference TRBV7-2 and TRBJ2-7 gives the full variable domain: GAGVSQSPSNKVTEKGKDVELRCDPISGHTALYWYRQSLGQGLEFLIYFQGNSAPDKSGLPSDRFSAERTGGSVSTLTIQRTQQEDSAVYLCASRKAGAGEQYFGPGTRLTVT.